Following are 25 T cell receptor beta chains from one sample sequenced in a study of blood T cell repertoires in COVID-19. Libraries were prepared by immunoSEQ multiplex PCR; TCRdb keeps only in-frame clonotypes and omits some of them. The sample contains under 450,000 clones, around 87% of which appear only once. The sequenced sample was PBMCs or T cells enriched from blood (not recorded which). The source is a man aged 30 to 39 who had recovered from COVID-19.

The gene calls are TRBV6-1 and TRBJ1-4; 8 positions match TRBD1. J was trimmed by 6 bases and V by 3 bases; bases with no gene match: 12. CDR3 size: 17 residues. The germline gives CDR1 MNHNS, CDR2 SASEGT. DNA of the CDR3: TGTGCCAGCAGTGAGAGGGGGGTCGGACAGGGACATGAAAAACTGTTTTTT. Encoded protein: CASSERGVGQGHEKLFF.

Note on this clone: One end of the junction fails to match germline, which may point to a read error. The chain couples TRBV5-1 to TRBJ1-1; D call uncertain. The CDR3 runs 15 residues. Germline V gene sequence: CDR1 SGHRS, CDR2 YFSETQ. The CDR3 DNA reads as TGCGCCAGCAGTTTGGAACAGCTCATGAACACTGAAGCTTTCTTT. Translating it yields CASSLEQLMNTEAFF.

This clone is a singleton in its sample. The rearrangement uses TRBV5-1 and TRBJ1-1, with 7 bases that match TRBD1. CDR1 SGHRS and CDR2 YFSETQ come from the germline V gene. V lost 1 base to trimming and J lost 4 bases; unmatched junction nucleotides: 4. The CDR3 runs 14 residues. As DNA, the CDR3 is TGCGCCAGCAGCTTGTATCAGGGGGGCACTGAAGCTTTCTTT. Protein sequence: CASSLYQGGTEAFF.

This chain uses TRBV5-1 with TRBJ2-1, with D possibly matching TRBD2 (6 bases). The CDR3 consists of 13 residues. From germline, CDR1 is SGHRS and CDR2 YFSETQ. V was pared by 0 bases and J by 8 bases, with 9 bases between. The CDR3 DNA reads TGCGCCAGCAGCTTGGCGCCGGGGGATGAGCAGTTCTTC. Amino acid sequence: CASSLAPGDEQFF. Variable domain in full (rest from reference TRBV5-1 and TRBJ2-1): KAGVTQTPRYLIKTRGQQVTLSCSPISGHRSVSWYQQTPGQGLQFLFEYFSETQRNKGNFPGRFSGRQFSNSRSEMNVSTLELGDSALYLCASSLAPGDEQFFGPGTRLTVL.

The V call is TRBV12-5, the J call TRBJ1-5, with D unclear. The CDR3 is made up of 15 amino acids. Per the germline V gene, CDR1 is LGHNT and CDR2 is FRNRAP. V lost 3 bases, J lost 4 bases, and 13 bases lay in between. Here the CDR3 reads CASGLSGGRNQPQHF. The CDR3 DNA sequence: TGTGCTAGTGGTTTATCGGGAGGGAGAAATCAGCCCCAGCATTTT.

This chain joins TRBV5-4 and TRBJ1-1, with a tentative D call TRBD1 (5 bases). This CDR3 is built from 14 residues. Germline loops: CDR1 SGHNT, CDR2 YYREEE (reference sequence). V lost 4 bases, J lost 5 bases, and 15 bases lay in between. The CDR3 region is CASSTLGGRTEAFF. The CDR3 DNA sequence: TGTGCCAGCAGCACTCTGGGGGGTAGGACTGAAGCTTTCTTT.

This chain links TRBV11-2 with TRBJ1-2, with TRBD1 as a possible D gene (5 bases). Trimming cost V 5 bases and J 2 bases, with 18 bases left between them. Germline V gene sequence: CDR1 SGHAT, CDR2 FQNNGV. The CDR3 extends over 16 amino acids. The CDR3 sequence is CASSPEGGARNYGYTF. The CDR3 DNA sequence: TGTGCCAGCAGCCCCGAGGGCGGGGCGCGGAACTATGGCTACACCTTC.

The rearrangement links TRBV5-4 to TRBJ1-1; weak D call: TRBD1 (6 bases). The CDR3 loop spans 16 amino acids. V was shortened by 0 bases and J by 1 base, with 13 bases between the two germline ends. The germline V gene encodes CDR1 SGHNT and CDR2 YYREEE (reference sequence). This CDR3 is CASSLVGGGRNTEAFF. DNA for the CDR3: TGTGCCAGCAGCTTGGTAGGGGGGGGGCGGAACACTGAAGCTTTCTTT. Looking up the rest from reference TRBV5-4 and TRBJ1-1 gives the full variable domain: ETGVTQSPTHLIKTRGQQVTLRCSSQSGHNTVSWYQQALGQGPQFIFQYYREEENGRGNFPPRFSGLQFPNYSSELNVNALELDDSALYLCASSLVGGGRNTEAFFGQGTRLTVV.

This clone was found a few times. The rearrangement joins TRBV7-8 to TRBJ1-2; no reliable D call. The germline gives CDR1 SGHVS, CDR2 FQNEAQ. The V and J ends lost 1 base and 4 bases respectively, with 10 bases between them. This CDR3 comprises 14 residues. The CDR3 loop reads CASSLEAWFYGYTF. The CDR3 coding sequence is TGTGCCAGCAGCTTAGAAGCTTGGTTCTATGGCTACACCTTC.

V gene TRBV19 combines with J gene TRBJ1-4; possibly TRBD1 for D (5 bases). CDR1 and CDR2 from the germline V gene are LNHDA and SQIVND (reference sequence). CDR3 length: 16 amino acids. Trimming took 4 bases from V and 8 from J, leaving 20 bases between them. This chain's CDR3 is CASSNGQGRFKEKLFF. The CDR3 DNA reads TGTGCCAGTAGTAATGGCCAGGGTCGGTTTAAGGAAAAACTGTTTTTT. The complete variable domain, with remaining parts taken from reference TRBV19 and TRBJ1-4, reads DGGITQSPKYLFRKEGQNVTLSCEQNLNHDAMYWYRQDPGQGLRLIYYSQIVNDFQKGDIAEGYSVSREKKESFPLTVTSAQKNPTAFYLCASSNGQGRFKEKLFFGSGTQLSVL.

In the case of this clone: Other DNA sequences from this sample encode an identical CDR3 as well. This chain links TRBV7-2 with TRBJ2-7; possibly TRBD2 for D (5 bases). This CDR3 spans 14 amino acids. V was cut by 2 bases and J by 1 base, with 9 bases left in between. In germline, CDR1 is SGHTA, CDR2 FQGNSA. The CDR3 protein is CASSLSRGSYEQYF. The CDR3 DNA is TGTGCCAGCAGCTTATCCCGGGGTTCCTACGAGCAGTACTTC. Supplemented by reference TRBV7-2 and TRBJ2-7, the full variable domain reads GAGVSQSPSNKVTEKGKDVELRCDPISGHTALYWYRQSLGQGLEFLIYFQGNSAPDKSGLPSDRFSAERTGGSVSTLTIQRTQQEDSAVYLCASSLSRGSYEQYFGPGTRLTVT.

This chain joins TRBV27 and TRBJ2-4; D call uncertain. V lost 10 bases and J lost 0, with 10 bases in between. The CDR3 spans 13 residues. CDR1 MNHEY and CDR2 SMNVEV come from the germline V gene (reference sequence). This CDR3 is CAMELLAKNIQYF. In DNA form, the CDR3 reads TGTGCCATGGAGCTCCTAGCCAAAAACATTCAGTACTTC.

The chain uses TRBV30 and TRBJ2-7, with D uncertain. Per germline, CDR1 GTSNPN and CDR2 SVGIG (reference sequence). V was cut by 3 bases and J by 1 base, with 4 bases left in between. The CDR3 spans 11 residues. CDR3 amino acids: CAWSRSYEQYF. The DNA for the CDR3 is TGTGCCTGGAGCCGGTCCTACGAGCAGTACTTC.

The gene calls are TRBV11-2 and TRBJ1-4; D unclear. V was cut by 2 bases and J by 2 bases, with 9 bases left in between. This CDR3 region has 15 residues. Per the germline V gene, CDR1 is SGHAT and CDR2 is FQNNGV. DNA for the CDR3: TGTGCCAGCAGCTTATCGACGGGGACTAATGAAAAACTGTTTTTT. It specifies CASSLSTGTNEKLFF.

The CDR3 protein is CATSRTDRGPIYGYTF. CDR3 bases: TGTGCCACCAGCAGAACCGACAGGGGGCCGATCTATGGCTACACCTTC. V gene TRBV15 combines with J gene TRBJ1-2; the match to TRBD1 covers 10 bases. J was trimmed by 4 bases and V by 2 bases; bases with no gene match: 7. CDR1 LNHNV and CDR2 YYDKDF come from the germline V gene (reference sequence). CDR3 length equals 16 residues.

The CDR3: CASTGTGGYTEAFF. CDR3 coding DNA: TGTGCCAGCACCGGGACAGGGGGGTACACTGAAGCTTTCTTT. V is TRBV6-6 and J is TRBJ1-1; 11 bases map to TRBD1. V was pared by 7 bases and J by 3 bases, with 4 bases of the junction left unmatched. The CDR3 contains 14 residues. The V gene's germline CDR1 is MNHNY and CDR2 SVGAGI (reference sequence).

The CDR3 sequence is CASSLDPREAFF. Written as DNA, the CDR3 is TGTGCCAGCAGCTTGGACCCCAGGGAAGCTTTCTTT. This rearrangement joins TRBV5-5 to TRBJ1-1; D not resolved. CDR1 is SGHKS, CDR2 YYEKEE, per germline (reference sequence). V lost 0 bases, J lost 8 bases, and 8 bases lay in between. The CDR3 covers 12 residues.

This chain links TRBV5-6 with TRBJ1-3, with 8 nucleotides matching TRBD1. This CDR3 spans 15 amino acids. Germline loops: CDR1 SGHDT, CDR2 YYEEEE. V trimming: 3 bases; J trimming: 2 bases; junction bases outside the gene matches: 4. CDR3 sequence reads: CASSWDRNTGNTIYF. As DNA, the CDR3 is TGTGCCAGCAGCTGGGACAGGAACACTGGAAACACCATATATTTT.

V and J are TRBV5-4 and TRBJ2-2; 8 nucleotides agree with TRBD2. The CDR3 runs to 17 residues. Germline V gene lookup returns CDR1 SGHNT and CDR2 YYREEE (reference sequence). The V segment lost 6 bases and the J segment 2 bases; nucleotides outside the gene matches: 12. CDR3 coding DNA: TGTGCCAGCAACGGGGGGGGTCCCCATATAAACACCGGGGAGCTGTTTTTT. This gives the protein CASNGGGPHINTGELFF.

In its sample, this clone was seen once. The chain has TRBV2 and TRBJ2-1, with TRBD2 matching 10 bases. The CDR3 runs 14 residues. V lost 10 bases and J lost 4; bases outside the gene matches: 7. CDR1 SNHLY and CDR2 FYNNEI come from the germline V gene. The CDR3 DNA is TGTGCCACCGCCTTTAGCGGGGGGTACAATGAGCAGTTCTTC. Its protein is CATAFSGGYNEQFF.

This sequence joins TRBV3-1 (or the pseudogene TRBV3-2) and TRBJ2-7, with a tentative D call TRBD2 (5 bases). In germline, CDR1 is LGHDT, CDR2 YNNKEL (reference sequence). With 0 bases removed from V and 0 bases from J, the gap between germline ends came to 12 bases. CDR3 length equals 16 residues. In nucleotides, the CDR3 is TGTGCCAGCAGCCAAGATTTAGGACTCAGCTCCTACGAGCAGTACTTC. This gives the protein CASSQDLGLSSYEQYF.

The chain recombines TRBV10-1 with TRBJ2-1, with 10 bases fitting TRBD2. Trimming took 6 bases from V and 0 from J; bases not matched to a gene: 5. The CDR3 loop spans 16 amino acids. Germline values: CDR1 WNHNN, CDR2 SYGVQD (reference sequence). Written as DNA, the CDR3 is TGCGCCAGCAGGGGGACTAGCGAGAGCTCCTACAATGAGCAGTTCTTC. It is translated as CASRGTSESSYNEQFF.

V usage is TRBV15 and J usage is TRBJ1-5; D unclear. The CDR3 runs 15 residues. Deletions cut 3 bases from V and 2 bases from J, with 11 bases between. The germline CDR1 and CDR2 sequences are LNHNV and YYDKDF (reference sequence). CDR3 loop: CATSRAGRGNQPQHF. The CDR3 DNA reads TGTGCCACCAGCAGGGCCGGGAGGGGCAATCAGCCCCAGCATTTT.

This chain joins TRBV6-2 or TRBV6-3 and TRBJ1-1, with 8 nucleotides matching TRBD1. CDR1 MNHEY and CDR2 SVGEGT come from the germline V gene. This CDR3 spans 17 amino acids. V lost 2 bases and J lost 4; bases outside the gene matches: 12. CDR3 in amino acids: CASSYGYRGALGTEAFF. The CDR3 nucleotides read TGTGCCAGCAGTTACGGTTACAGGGGGGCGTTAGGCACTGAAGCTTTCTTT.

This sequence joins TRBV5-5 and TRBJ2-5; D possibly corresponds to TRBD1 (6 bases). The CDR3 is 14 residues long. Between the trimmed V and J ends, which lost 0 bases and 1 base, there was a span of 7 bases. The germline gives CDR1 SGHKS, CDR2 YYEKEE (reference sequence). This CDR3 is CASSLDRAQETQYF. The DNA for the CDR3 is TGTGCCAGCAGCTTGGACAGGGCCCAAGAGACCCAGTACTTC. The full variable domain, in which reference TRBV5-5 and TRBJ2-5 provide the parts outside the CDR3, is DAGVTQSPTHLIKTRGQQVTLRCSPISGHKSVSWYQQVLGQGPQFIFQYYEKEERGRGNFPDRFSARQFPNYSSELNVNALLLGDSALYLCASSLDRAQETQYFGPGTRLLVL.